This TCR beta chain stems from a study of cytomegalovirus exposure and HLA in healthy donors. Points from the study as a whole: Specific recognition of CMV antigens was confirmed in vitro for three chains (all CMV-associated).

Germline V gene data show CDR1 as SGHAT and CDR2 as FQDESV (reference sequence). The length of the CDR3 is 17 residues. The V segment lost 6 bases and the J segment 4 bases; nucleotides outside the gene matches: 12. The PCR ran on 60 Vbeta and 13 Jbeta primers. Some clones are missing from TCRdb's copy, which holds only in-frame ones; the method was immunoSEQ multiplex PCR. The table lists some 140,000 clones, 65% to 70% of them singletons. About this clone itself: The antigen is unknown.

The chain combines TRBV11-1 with TRBJ2-2; 9 bases align to TRBD1. This sequence was found in a human donor in good health. Sequenced sample: PBMCs. The CDR3 sequence is CASRPRPRDRVTGELFF. CDR3 bases: TGTGCCAGCAGACCCCGTCCCCGGGACAGGGTCACCGGGGAGCTGTTTTTT.